The TCR beta chain under discussion was sequenced for a study of yellow fever vaccine responses in identical twins. TCRdb reprocessed the RT-PCR reads with MiXCR, giving one entry per CDR3 protein. The sample includes some 1,700 distinct CDR3 sequences, around 90% of them seen just once. Germline CDR1 and CDR2: ENHRY and SYGVKD. Trimming shortened V by 2 bases and J by 3 bases, and 17 bases separated the two germline ends. The CDR3 extends over 16 amino acids. Findings and caveats of the study: After vaccination, twins' T cell response reportedly seemed partly convergent, partly personalized.

Comment on this clonotype: Its target is not known.

The receptor was derived from a woman between 18 and 30 years old who received the yellow fever vaccine. This material consisted of T cells from blood (PBMCs), unsorted or a sorted subset (not recorded which), taken before or after yellow fever vaccination (not recorded which). The chain has TRBV10-3 and TRBJ2-7, with D tentatively TRBD1 (6 bases). The CDR3 bases are TGTGCCATCAGTGAGCCGATGCAGGGGCTCATCTACGAGCAGTACTTC. Protein sequence: CAISEPMQGLIYEQYF.